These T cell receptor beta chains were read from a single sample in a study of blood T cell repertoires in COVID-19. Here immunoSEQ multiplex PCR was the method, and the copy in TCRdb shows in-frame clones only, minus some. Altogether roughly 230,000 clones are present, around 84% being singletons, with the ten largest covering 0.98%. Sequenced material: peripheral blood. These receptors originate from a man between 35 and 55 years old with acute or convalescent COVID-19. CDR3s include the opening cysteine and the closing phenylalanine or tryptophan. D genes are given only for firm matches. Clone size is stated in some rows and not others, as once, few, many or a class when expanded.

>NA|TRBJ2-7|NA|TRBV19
CASPERSYEQYF
TGTGCCAGTCCCGAGAGATCCTACGAGCAGTACTTC
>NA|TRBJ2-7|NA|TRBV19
CASSTPGSGEQYF
TGTGCCAGTAGTACTCCGGGTTCTGGCGAGCAGTACTTC
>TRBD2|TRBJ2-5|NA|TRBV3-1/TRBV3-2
CASSRTSGGFQETQYF
TGTGCCAGCAGCCGTACTAGCGGGGGGTTCCAAGAGACCCAGTACTTC
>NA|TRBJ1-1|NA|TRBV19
CASIQGGMNTEAFF
TGTGCCAGTATCCAAGGGGGTATGAACACTGAAGCTTTCTTT
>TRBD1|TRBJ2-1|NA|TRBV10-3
CAILGQGGTNEQFF
TGTGCCATCTTGGGACAGGGGGGTACAAATGAGCAGTTCTTC
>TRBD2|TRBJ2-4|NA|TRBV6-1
CASSETSGGYGSKNIQYF
TGTGCCAGCAGTGAAACTAGCGGGGGGTACGGGTCCAAAAACATTCAGTACTTC
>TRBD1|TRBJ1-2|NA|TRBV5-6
CASSFPGQESYGYTF
TGTGCCAGCAGCTTCCCGGGACAGGAGTCCTATGGCTACACCTTC
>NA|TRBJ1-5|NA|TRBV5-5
CASSWTDSNQPQHF
TGTGCCAGCAGCTGGACAGATAGCAATCAGCCCCAGCATTTT
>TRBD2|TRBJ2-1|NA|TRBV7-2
CASSLESSGGFTRNEQFF
TGTGCCAGCAGCTTAGAGTCTAGCGGGGGCTTTACCCGCAATGAGCAGTTCTTC
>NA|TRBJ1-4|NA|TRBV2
CASRVGRTEKLFF
TGTGCCAGCAGGGTGGGGAGAACTGAAAAACTGTTTTTT
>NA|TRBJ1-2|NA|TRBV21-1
CASSKVSGGDRVNYGYTF
TGTGCCAGCAGCAAAGTAAGTGGAGGGGACAGGGTAAACTATGGCTACACCTTC
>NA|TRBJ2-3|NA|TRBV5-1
CASSLPASGGGSGTDTQYF
TGCGCCAGCAGCTTGCCGGCTAGCGGAGGGGGAAGTGGCACAGATACGCAGTATTTT
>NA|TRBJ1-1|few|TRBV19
CATQRTPLETGEAFF
TGTGCCACCCAGAGGACTCCGCTGGAGACGGGTGAAGCTTTCTTT
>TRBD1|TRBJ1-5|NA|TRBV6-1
CASSERGQEGRQPQHF
TGTGCCAGCAGTGAACGAGGACAGGAAGGACGACAGCCCCAGCATTTT
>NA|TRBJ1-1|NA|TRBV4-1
CASSHTGTGWDTEAFF
TGCGCCAGCAGCCATACAGGAACAGGGTGGGACACTGAAGCTTTCTTT
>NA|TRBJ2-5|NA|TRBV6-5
CASSYARGETQYF
TGTGCCAGCAGTTACGCTCGGGGTGAGACCCAGTACTTC
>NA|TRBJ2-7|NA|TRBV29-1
CSVDLQQGNEQYF
TGCAGCGTTGATCTACAACAGGGTAACGAGCAGTACTTC
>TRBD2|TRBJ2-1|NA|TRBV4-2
CASSQGGGAGNNEQFF
TGTGCCAGCAGCCAAGGGGGAGGGGCGGGGAACAATGAGCAGTTCTTC
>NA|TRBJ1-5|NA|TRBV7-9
CASSLLGDSNQPQHF
TGTGCCAGCAGCTTATTAGGAGATAGCAATCAGCCCCAGCATTTT
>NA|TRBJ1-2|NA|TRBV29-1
CSAQGSGGRHYGYTF
TGCAGCGCCCAGGGGTCCGGGGGGCGGCACTATGGCTACACCTTC
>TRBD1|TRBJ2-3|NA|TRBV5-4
CASRYRTGSTDTQYF
TGTGCCAGCAGATACCGGACAGGGAGCACAGATACGCAGTATTTT
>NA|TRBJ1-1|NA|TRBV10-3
CAISDSGREGGEAFF
TGTGCCATCAGTGATTCCGGCAGGGAAGGTGGTGAAGCTTTCTTT
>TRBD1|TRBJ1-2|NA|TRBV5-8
CASSQIWDRRDYGYTF
TGTGCCAGCAGCCAAATTTGGGACAGGAGGGACTATGGCTACACCTTC
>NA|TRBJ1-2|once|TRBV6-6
CASSYDFRAHGYTF
TGTGCCAGCAGTTACGACTTCAGGGCCCATGGCTACACCTTC
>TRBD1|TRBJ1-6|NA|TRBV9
CASSEGTGNSPLHF
TGTGCCAGCAGCGAGGGGACAGGTAATTCACCCCTCCACTTT
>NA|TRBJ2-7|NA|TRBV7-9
CASSTQSGEQYF
TGTGCCAGCAGCACACAATCGGGCGAGCAGTACTTC
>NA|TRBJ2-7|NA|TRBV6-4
CASSDRAGTAPYEQYF
TGTGCCAGCAGTGACCGGGCGGGGACTGCACCCTACGAGCAGTACTTC
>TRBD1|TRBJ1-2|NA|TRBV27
CASSPSRDRVTYGYTF
TGTGCCAGCAGTCCGTCCCGGGACAGGGTAACGTATGGCTACACCTTC
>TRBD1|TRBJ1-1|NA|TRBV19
CASSMSGTGVTEAFF
TGTGCCAGTAGTATGTCTGGGACAGGGGTGACTGAAGCTTTCTTT
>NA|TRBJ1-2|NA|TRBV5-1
CASSRSSGDGYTF
TGCGCCAGCAGCCGTTCCTCGGGGGATGGCTACACCTTC
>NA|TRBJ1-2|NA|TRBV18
CASSPTGMVSYGYTF
TGTGCCAGCTCACCTACGGGAATGGTGAGCTATGGCTACACCTTC
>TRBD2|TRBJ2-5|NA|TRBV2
CASRRLAGVLETQYF
TGTGCCAGCAGACGACTAGCGGGGGTTTTAGAGACCCAGTACTTC
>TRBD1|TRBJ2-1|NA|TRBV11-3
CASSLRGTGYNEQFF
TGTGCCAGCAGCTTGAGGGGGACAGGGTACAATGAGCAGTTCTTC